The TCR beta chain under discussion was sequenced for a study of CD8+ T cells in alopecia areata. Study-level findings and limits: Normal skin contains resident alphabeta T cells, and these are also sequenced in scalp samples.

The J segment lost 3 bases and the V segment lost 4 bases, leaving 14 bases of the junction unmatched. The CDR3 spans 19 residues. CDR1 and CDR2 from the germline V gene are SGHNT and YENEEA. On this clone itself: Its antigen is unknown.

The authors extracted RNA and reverse transcribed it into cDNA as the sequencing template. TCRdb keeps only in-frame clones here, not all; method: immunoSEQ multiplex PCR. The data show fewer than 250,000 clones, 60% to 70% seen once. The treatment is: oral pan-JAK inhibitor, 5-10 mg twice daily. The chain links TRBV11-3 to TRBJ2-7; TRBD2 matches 14 bases. The clonotype comes from a human donor with alopecia areata. The sequenced sample was CD4+ T cells sorted from blood, obtained at week 4, from a patient treated with tofacitinib. This CDR3 is CASSSQTSGRAFSIYEQYF. The DNA of the CDR3 is TGTGCCAGCAGCTCCCAGACTAGCGGGAGGGCCTTTAGCATCTACGAGCAGTACTTC.